The T cell receptor beta chain under discussion was sequenced for a study of neoadjuvant anti-PD-1 for oral cavity cancer. Remarks on this clone: Its target is unknown.

Germline values: CDR1 ENHRY, CDR2 SYGVKD. V was shortened by 2 bases and J by 3 bases, with 16 bases between the two germline ends. The CDR3 is 16 amino acids. The data were produced by immunoSEQ multiplex PCR, yet TCRdb's version contains in-frame clones alone and is incomplete. The table has approximately 5,000 clones, around half seen once. Sample time point: after neoadjuvant nivolumab, at surgical resection. Stage II-IVA oral cavity squamous cell carcinoma was new and untreated by systemic or radiation therapy. Study conclusions and caveats: Expansion of preexisting intratumoral clones was suggested to aid response.

The TCR comes from a person between 40 and 85 years old with oral cavity squamous cell carcinoma. This chain links TRBV10-3 with TRBJ1-1; D is perhaps TRBD1 (5 bases). The sample was tumor tissue, taken after nivolumab (anti-PD-1) treatment. CDR3 nucleotides: TGTGCCATCAGTGAGCCAAGGGCAGGGTCACACACTGAAGCTTTCTTT. Translated: CAISEPRAGSHTEAFF.